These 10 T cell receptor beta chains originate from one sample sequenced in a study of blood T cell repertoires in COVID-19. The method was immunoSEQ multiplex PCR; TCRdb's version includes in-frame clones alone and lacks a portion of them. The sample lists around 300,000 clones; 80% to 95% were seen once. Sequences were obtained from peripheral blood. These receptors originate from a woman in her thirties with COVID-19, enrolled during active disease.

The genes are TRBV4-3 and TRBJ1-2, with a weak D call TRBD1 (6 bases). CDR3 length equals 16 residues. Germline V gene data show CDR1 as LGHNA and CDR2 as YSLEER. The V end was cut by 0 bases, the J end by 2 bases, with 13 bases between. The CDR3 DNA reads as TGCGCCAGCAGCCAAGATGGGAGGGGGGGCAACTATGGCTACACCTTC. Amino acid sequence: CASSQDGRGGNYGYTF.

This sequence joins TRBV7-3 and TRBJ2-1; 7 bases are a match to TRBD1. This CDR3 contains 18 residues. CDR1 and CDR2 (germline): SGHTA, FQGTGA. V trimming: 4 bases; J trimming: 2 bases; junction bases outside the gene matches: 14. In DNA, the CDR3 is TGTGCCAGCAGCTACCGGTCCGGGACAGCGCTAACCTACAATGAGCAGTTCTTC. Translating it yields CASSYRSGTALTYNEQFF. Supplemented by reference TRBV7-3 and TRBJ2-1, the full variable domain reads GAGVSQTPSNKVTEKGKYVELRCDPISGHTALYWYRQSLGQGPEFLIYFQGTGAADDSGLPNDRFFAVRPEGSVSTLKIQRTERGDSAVYLCASSYRSGTALTYNEQFFGPGTRLTVL.

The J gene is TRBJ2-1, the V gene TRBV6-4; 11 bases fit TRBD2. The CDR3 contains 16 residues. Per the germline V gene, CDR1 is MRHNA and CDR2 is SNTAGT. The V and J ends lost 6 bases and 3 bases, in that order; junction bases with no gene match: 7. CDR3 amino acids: CASSETGTSGYNEQFF. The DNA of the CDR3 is TGTGCCAGCAGCGAAACCGGGACTAGCGGCTACAATGAGCAGTTCTTC.

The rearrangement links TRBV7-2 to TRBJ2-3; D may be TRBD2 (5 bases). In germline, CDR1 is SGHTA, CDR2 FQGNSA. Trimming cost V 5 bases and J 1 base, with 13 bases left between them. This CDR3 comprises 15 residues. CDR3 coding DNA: TGTGCCAGCAGCCGTAGCGCAGGTGGCACAGATACGCAGTATTTT. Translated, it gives CASSRSAGGTDTQYF.

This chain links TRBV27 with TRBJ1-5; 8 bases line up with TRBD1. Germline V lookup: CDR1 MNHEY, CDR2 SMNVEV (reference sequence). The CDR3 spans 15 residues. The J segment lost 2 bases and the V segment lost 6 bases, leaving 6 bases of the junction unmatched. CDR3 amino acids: CASRSGGAGNQPQHF. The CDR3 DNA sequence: TGTGCCAGCAGATCAGGGGGCGCCGGCAATCAGCCCCAGCATTTT.

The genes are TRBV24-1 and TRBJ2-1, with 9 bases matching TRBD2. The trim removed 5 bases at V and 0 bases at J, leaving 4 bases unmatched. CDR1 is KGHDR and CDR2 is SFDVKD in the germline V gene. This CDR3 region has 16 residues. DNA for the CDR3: TGTGCCACCAGTGGGGGCGGGAGGGGCTCCTACAATGAGCAGTTCTTC. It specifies CATSGGGRGSYNEQFF.

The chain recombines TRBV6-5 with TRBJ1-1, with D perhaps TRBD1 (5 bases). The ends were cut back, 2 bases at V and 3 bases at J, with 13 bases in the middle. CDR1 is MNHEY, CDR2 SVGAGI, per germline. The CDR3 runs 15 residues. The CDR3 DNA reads TGTGCCAGCAGTTACGCTGGGGCAGGTGACACTGAAGCTTTCTTT. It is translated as CASSYAGAGDTEAFF.

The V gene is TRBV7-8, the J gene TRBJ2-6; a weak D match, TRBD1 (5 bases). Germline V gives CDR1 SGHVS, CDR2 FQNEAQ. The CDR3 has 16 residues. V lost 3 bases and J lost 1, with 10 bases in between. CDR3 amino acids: CASSLSRVSGANVLTF. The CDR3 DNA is TGTGCCAGCAGCTTGTCCAGGGTTTCTGGGGCCAACGTCCTGACTTTC.

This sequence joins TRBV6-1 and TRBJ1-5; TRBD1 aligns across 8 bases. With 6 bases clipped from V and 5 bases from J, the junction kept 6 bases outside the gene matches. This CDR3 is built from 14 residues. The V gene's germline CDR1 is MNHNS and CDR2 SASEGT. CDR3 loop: CASSKDRVYQPQHF. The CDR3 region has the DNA TGTGCCAGCAGCAAGGACAGGGTATATCAGCCCCAGCATTTT.

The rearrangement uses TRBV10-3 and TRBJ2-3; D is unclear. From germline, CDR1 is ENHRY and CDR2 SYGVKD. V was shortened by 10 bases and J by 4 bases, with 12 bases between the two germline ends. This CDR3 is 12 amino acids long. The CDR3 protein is CATVSEADTQYF. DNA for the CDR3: TGTGCCACCGTGAGTGAGGCAGATACGCAGTATTTT.